The 30 T cell receptor beta chains below come from one sample, sequenced in a study of CXCR3-negative and CXCR3-positive naive CD8 T cells (dated by TCRdb to about 2019). The sequencing machine was a NextSeq 550. The Human TCR Profiling Kit (MiLaboratory) was used to make UMI-labeled 5' RACE TRB cDNA libraries. TCRdb reprocessed the reads; each CDR3 protein sequence makes one entry, and DNA is unavailable. The sample table gives under 85,000 distinct CDR3 sequences. 1.5% to 2% of the sample is taken by the ten largest. Input material: naive CXCR3- CD8+ T cells from blood. The meaning of the sample's cell subset or site label: CD45RO-CCR7+CD27+CD95- naive CD8+ T cells lacking CXCR3 (TNR3-). The receptors derive from a human donor in good health. Some clones in this sample may be carry-over from other donors' samples.

J is TRBJ1-3 and V is TRBV15. Germline V gene data show CDR1 as LNHNV and CDR2 as YYDKDF (reference sequence). This CDR3 comprises 13 residues. The CDR3 sequence: CATSRETGNTIYF.

The V gene is TRBV7-3, the J gene TRBJ2-7; TCRdb designates TRBD1, a call that cannot be tested without DNA. This CDR3 has 14 amino acids. Germline CDR1 reads SGHTA; CDR2 reads FQGTGA. The chain's CDR3 is CASSLTGGAVEQYF.

The V gene is TRBV28, the J gene TRBJ2-2. This CDR3 has 13 amino acids. Germline CDR1 and CDR2: MDHEN and SYDVKM. CDR3 protein: CASSLDGSGELFF.

The CDR3 protein is CSVVGLGTEAFF. The chain recombines TRBV29-1 with TRBJ1-1. The CDR3 has 12 amino acids. Germline V lookup: CDR1 SQVTM, CDR2 ANQGSEA.

V and J are TRBV7-7 and TRBJ1-4. Germline CDR1 and CDR2: SSHAT and FNYEAQ (reference sequence). This CDR3 has 16 residues. Here the CDR3 reads CASSLSLEEPNEKLFF.

The chain combines TRBV14 with TRBJ2-5. Germline assignment: CDR1 SGHDN and CDR2 FVKESK. CDR3 length: 14 residues. The CDR3 loop reads CASSQVLYGETQYF.

The V and J genes are TRBV13 and TRBJ2-3; TCRdb returns TRBD2, unconfirmable since there is no DNA. The CDR3 loop spans 17 amino acids. CDR1 and CDR2 from the germline V gene are PRHDT and FYEKMQ (reference sequence). CDR3 sequence reads: CASSRTSGLAGPDTQYF.

This chain links TRBV12-3 or TRBV12-4 with TRBJ1-5; the TCRdb call, TRBD1, lacks DNA for checking. This CDR3 has 16 residues. This CDR3 is CASSQGQGQWNQPQHF.

The chain links TRBV28 to TRBJ2-7; no DNA is available, so the TRBD1 call from TCRdb remains unchecked. The germline CDR1 and CDR2 sequences are MDHEN and SYDVKM. CDR3 length equals 20 residues. This chain's CDR3 is CASSLCTPATGPRTWYEQYF.

J is TRBJ1-1 and V is TRBV24-1. This CDR3 is 13 amino acids long. CDR1 and CDR2 from the germline V gene are KGHDR and SFDVKD. CDR3 region: CATSDDLNTEAFF.

The rearrangement uses TRBV5-6 and TRBJ1-2. This CDR3 region has 14 residues. The germline V gene has CDR1 SGHDT and CDR2 YYEEEE. CDR3 protein: CASSLGQDTYGYTF.

V gene TRBV13 combines with J gene TRBJ2-1; TCRdb proposes TRBD1, but this gene call is untestable without DNA. CDR3 length equals 16 residues. Germline values: CDR1 PRHDT, CDR2 FYEKMQ (reference sequence). CDR3 loop: CASSREGAGRGNEQFF.

J is TRBJ2-3 and V is TRBV20-1. CDR1 is DFQATT and CDR2 is SNEGSKA in the germline V gene (reference sequence). The CDR3 length is 11 residues. CDR3 loop: CSGTVTDTQYF.

The chain recombines TRBV29-1 with TRBJ2-1; the D call of TRBD1 rests on TCRdb alone, since no DNA is present to check it. The CDR3 sequence is 13 residues long. Per germline, CDR1 SQVTM and CDR2 ANQGSEA. Here the CDR3 reads CSVDGGEDNEQFF.

This sequence joins TRBV7-9 and TRBJ1-1. Per germline, CDR1 SEHNR and CDR2 FQNEAQ (reference sequence). There are 13 residues in the CDR3. The CDR3 spells CASSLEGNPEAFF. The entire variable domain, with the rest obtained from reference TRBV7-9 and TRBJ1-1, is as follows: DTGVSQNPRHKITKRGQNVTFRCDPISEHNRLYWYRQTLGQGPEFLTYFQNEAQLEKSRLLSDRFSAERPKGSFSTLEIQRTEQGDSAMYLCASSLEGNPEAFFGQGTRLTVV.

The chain has TRBV9 and TRBJ2-1. Looked up from germline, CDR1 is SGDLS and CDR2 is YYNGEE. The CDR3 is 16 residues long. The CDR3 sequence is CAGTMTADSSYNEQFF.

CDR3 in amino acids: CASSYTRGTGDTGELFF. This rearrangement joins TRBV6-2 or TRBV6-3 to TRBJ2-2; TCRdb gives TRBD1 as the D gene, but with no DNA this cannot be confirmed. The CDR3 runs 17 residues. CDR1 is MNHEY and CDR2 is SVGEGT in the germline V gene.

The chain joins TRBV7-3 to TRBJ2-1. CDR1 is SGHTA, CDR2 FQGTGA, per germline. CDR3 length equals 13 residues. CDR3 in amino acids: CASSLEVYNEQFF.

The chain links TRBV6-2 or TRBV6-3 to TRBJ2-5. Germline V lookup: CDR1 MNHEY, CDR2 SVGEGT. The CDR3 contains 15 residues. This CDR3 reads CASSYLGQEEETQYF.

The rearrangement links TRBV10-3 to TRBJ2-1. The germline gives CDR1 ENHRY, CDR2 SYGVKD. CDR3 length: 16 residues. This chain's CDR3 is CAISDSGSSAYNEQFF.

V and J are TRBV7-9 and TRBJ2-1; TCRdb's assignment of TRBD1 cannot be checked, as there is no DNA. This CDR3 is 15 amino acids long. The germline V gene has CDR1 SEHNR and CDR2 FQNEAQ (reference sequence). This CDR3 is CASGTGQGNYNEQFF.

The chain uses TRBV6-2 or TRBV6-3 and TRBJ2-3; without DNA, the TCRdb call of TRBD2 cannot be checked. The CDR3 has 17 residues. The germline V gene encodes CDR1 MNHEY and CDR2 SVGEGT. Here the CDR3 reads CASTASGGHPSTDTQYF.

This chain joins TRBV29-1 and TRBJ2-1; TCRdb designates TRBD2, a call that cannot be tested without DNA. Germline CDR1 and CDR2: SQVTM and ANQGSEA. The CDR3 consists of 14 residues. CDR3 sequence: CSVGGQREYNEQFF.

The rearrangement links TRBV28 to TRBJ2-1; the TCRdb D gene call, TRBD2, has no DNA to confirm it. Germline V CDR1 and CDR2: MDHEN, SYDVKM. This CDR3 has 17 residues. CDR3: CASSLTLGRDSGNEQFF.

The chain has TRBV28 and TRBJ2-1; TCRdb outputs TRBD1, but without DNA this stays unchecked. The CDR3 is made up of 16 amino acids. From germline, CDR1 is MDHEN and CDR2 SYDVKM. CDR3: CASSLYYQGAQNEQFF.

The chain carries TRBV2 and TRBJ1-2; the D call of TRBD1 rests on TCRdb alone, since no DNA is present to check it. CDR3 length equals 16 residues. Germline-derived CDR1 and CDR2 are SNHLY and FYNNEI. This CDR3 reads CASSGRPGPKGDGYTF.

This chain uses TRBV4-3 with TRBJ2-1. The CDR3 contains 13 residues. Germline V gives CDR1 LGHNA, CDR2 YSLEER. The CDR3 region is CASSQGWGNEQFF.

The rearrangement uses TRBV6-2 or TRBV6-3 and TRBJ2-7; TCRdb lists TRBD1, though no DNA is available to test this call. This CDR3 is built from 14 residues. The germline V gene has CDR1 MNHEY and CDR2 SVGEGT. CDR3 in amino acids: CASSFSGPAYEQYF.

The V gene is TRBV29-1, the J gene TRBJ1-1. Germline-derived CDR1 and CDR2 are SQVTM and ANQGSEA. This CDR3 is built from 12 residues. The CDR3 loop is CSVVAGPVDAFF.

The chain joins TRBV7-6 to TRBJ1-2. Germline V gene lookup returns CDR1 SGHVS and CDR2 FNYEAQ. This CDR3 region has 15 residues. The CDR3: CASILSTDPNYGYTF. The variable domain in full, with the rest retrieved from reference TRBV7-6 and TRBJ1-2, is GAGVSQSPRYKVTKRGQDVALRCDPISGHVSLYWYRQALGQGPEFLTYFNYEAQQDKSGLPNDRFSAERPEGSISTLTIQRTEQRDSAMYRCASILSTDPNYGYTFGSGTRLTVV.